These T cell receptor beta chains were read from a single sample in a study of OX40 agonist ivuxolimab in advanced cancers. This table comes from immunoSEQ multiplex PCR, and its TCRdb copy is limited to in-frame clones, with some not included. The sample lists around 45,000 clones, about nine tenths seen once, with under 20% in the top ten. Sequencing was performed on CD4+ or CD8+ T cells sorted from blood, taken in a trial of the OX40 agonist ivuxolimab. Receptor source: an adult with an advanced solid tumor such as melanoma, head and neck, liver or kidney cancer. Both conserved end residues are part of each CDR3. Fields, in order: J gene, V gene, CDR3 length, D gene, clone size, CDR3 DNA, CDR3 protein. The D gene is left open where the match is weak. Size is omitted from some rows. Given values are once, few, many or a class for expanded clones.

J gene: TRBJ2-1; V gene: TRBV6-5; CDR3 length: 14; D gene: NA; clone size: NA; CDR3 DNA: TGTGCCAGCAGTTACGGGGGTAGGGACAATGAGCAGTTCTTC; CDR3 protein: CASSYGGRDNEQFF
J gene: TRBJ1-3; V gene: TRBV7-6; CDR3 length: 15; D gene: NA; clone size: NA; CDR3 DNA: TGTGCCAGCAGCCCGACAGGAGCCTCTGGAAACACCATATATTTT; CDR3 protein: CASSPTGASGNTIYF
J gene: TRBJ2-5; V gene: TRBV2; CDR3 length: 12; D gene: NA; clone size: NA; CDR3 DNA: TGTGCCACGGGGGACTTCCAAGAGACCCAGTACTTC; CDR3 protein: CATGDFQETQYF
J gene: TRBJ1-1; V gene: TRBV27; CDR3 length: 13; D gene: NA; clone size: few; CDR3 DNA: TGTGCCAGCAGTCTAACAGCGGGGATTGAGGCTTTCTTT; CDR3 protein: CASSLTAGIEAFF
J gene: TRBJ2-1; V gene: TRBV7-3; CDR3 length: 14; D gene: NA; clone size: NA; CDR3 DNA: TGTGCCAGCAGCCCTGGACTTGGCTACAATGAGCAGTTCTTC; CDR3 protein: CASSPGLGYNEQFF
J gene: TRBJ2-5; V gene: TRBV23-1; CDR3 length: 13; D gene: TRBD2; clone size: once; CDR3 DNA: TGCGCCACCTGGGGGGGGTACCAAGAGACCCAGTACTTC; CDR3 protein: CATWGGYQETQYF
J gene: TRBJ2-1; V gene: TRBV5-4; CDR3 length: 14; D gene: NA; clone size: NA; CDR3 DNA: TGTGCCAGCAGCTTGGCTGGACTTATGTATGAGCAGTTCTTC; CDR3 protein: CASSLAGLMYEQFF
J gene: TRBJ2-7; V gene: TRBV28; CDR3 length: 16; D gene: TRBD1; clone size: once; CDR3 DNA: TGTGCCAGCAGTTTGTCGCAGGGTACAGGGGGCTACGAGCAGTACTTC; CDR3 protein: CASSLSQGTGGYEQYF
J gene: TRBJ2-7; V gene: TRBV28; CDR3 length: 15; D gene: NA; clone size: NA; CDR3 DNA: TGTGCCAGCAGTTCGTTTAGCGAGGCCACCTACGAGCAGTACTTC; CDR3 protein: CASSSFSEATYEQYF
J gene: TRBJ1-2; V gene: TRBV6-5; CDR3 length: 15; D gene: NA; clone size: NA; CDR3 DNA: TGTGCCAGCAGTTACTCCGGGCAGGGAGTTTTTGGCTACACCTTC; CDR3 protein: CASSYSGQGVFGYTF
J gene: TRBJ2-7; V gene: TRBV5-6; CDR3 length: 14; D gene: TRBD2; clone size: once; CDR3 DNA: TGTGCCAGCAGCTTGCGGGGGGAGGCCTACGAGCAGTACTTC; CDR3 protein: CASSLRGEAYEQYF
J gene: TRBJ2-1; V gene: TRBV11-3; CDR3 length: 14; D gene: TRBD2; clone size: NA; CDR3 DNA: TGTGCCAGCAGCGGAGGAGCGGGAGCCAATGAGCAGTTCTTC; CDR3 protein: CASSGGAGANEQFF
J gene: TRBJ1-2; V gene: TRBV19; CDR3 length: 12; D gene: NA; clone size: NA; CDR3 DNA: TGTGCCAGTAACAACGGCTTCTATGGCTACACCTTC; CDR3 protein: CASNNGFYGYTF
J gene: TRBJ2-1; V gene: TRBV9; CDR3 length: 15; D gene: TRBD1; clone size: NA; CDR3 DNA: TGTGCCAGCAGCCCCGGGACAGGTTACTACAATGAGCAGTTCTTC; CDR3 protein: CASSPGTGYYNEQFF
J gene: TRBJ2-7; V gene: TRBV2; CDR3 length: 15; D gene: TRBD1; clone size: NA; CDR3 DNA: TGTGCCAGCAGTGCACGACAGGGGGTCGTCTACGAGCAGTACTTC; CDR3 protein: CASSARQGVVYEQYF
J gene: TRBJ2-7; V gene: TRBV13; CDR3 length: 13; D gene: NA; clone size: NA; CDR3 DNA: TGTGCCAGCAGCTTAGGACAGAACTACGAGCAGTACTTC; CDR3 protein: CASSLGQNYEQYF
J gene: TRBJ2-7; V gene: TRBV29-1; CDR3 length: 13; D gene: TRBD2; clone size: NA; CDR3 DNA: TGCAGCGTTTCGACTAGCGGGGCGAGTGAGCAGTACTTC; CDR3 protein: CSVSTSGASEQYF
J gene: TRBJ2-6; V gene: TRBV7-9; CDR3 length: 18; D gene: NA; clone size: NA; CDR3 DNA: TGTGCCAGCAGCTCCGGAGGTTCCAGGGTCTCTGGGGCCAACGTCCTGACTTTC; CDR3 protein: CASSSGGSRVSGANVLTF
J gene: TRBJ2-2; V gene: TRBV4-2; CDR3 length: 16; D gene: TRBD1; clone size: NA; CDR3 DNA: TGTGCCAGCAGCCAAGGGGGACAGGGTGTGAACGGGGAGCTGTTTTTT; CDR3 protein: CASSQGGQGVNGELFF
J gene: TRBJ2-4; V gene: TRBV6-5; CDR3 length: 14; D gene: NA; clone size: NA; CDR3 DNA: TGTGCCAGCAGCTCCATAGGGGCCAAAAACATTCAGTACTTC; CDR3 protein: CASSSIGAKNIQYF
J gene: TRBJ2-5; V gene: TRBV19; CDR3 length: 21; D gene: NA; clone size: NA; CDR3 DNA: TGTGCCAGTTTTGTACAAAAACCCCAACAGGTTTTAGTCTGCAAACAAGAGACCCAGTACTTC; CDR3 protein: CASFVQKPQQVLVCKQETQYF
J gene: TRBJ2-1; V gene: TRBV4-1; CDR3 length: 13; D gene: TRBD1; clone size: NA; CDR3 DNA: TGCGCCAGCAGCCAGGGACAGTACAATGAGCAGTTCTTC; CDR3 protein: CASSQGQYNEQFF
J gene: TRBJ2-7; V gene: TRBV19; CDR3 length: 14; D gene: TRBD1; clone size: few; CDR3 DNA: TGTGCCAGTACCTCCGGGGGACAGGAGTACGAGCAGTACTTC; CDR3 protein: CASTSGGQEYEQYF
J gene: TRBJ1-5; V gene: TRBV19; CDR3 length: 16; D gene: NA; clone size: NA; CDR3 DNA: TGTGCCAGTAGTTTTGAATTAGGGAGGTGGGACCAGCCCCAGCATTTT; CDR3 protein: CASSFELGRWDQPQHF
J gene: TRBJ2-1; V gene: TRBV6-1; CDR3 length: 12; D gene: NA; clone size: NA; CDR3 DNA: TGTGCCAGCAGTAACCGTTGGGATGAGCAGTTCTTC; CDR3 protein: CASSNRWDEQFF
J gene: TRBJ1-1; V gene: TRBV11-2; CDR3 length: 19; D gene: NA; clone size: NA; CDR3 DNA: TGTGCCAGCAGCTTTGGGCACGTTTGGAACGAGGGAACGAACACTGAAGCTTTCTTT; CDR3 protein: CASSFGHVWNEGTNTEAFF
J gene: TRBJ1-4; V gene: TRBV30; CDR3 length: 11; D gene: NA; clone size: NA; CDR3 DNA: TGTGCCTCCTGGGAGGGAGAAAAACTGTTTTTT; CDR3 protein: CASWEGEKLFF
J gene: TRBJ1-5; V gene: TRBV28; CDR3 length: 14; D gene: NA; clone size: NA; CDR3 DNA: TGTGCCAGCAGTTTCGCAGGGAGCAATCAGCCCCAGCATTTT; CDR3 protein: CASSFAGSNQPQHF
J gene: TRBJ1-5; V gene: TRBV21-1; CDR3 length: 11; D gene: NA; clone size: NA; CDR3 DNA: TGTGCCAGCAGCAAAGATCAGCCCCAGCATTTT; CDR3 protein: CASSKDQPQHF
J gene: TRBJ2-4; V gene: TRBV5-1; CDR3 length: 14; D gene: NA; clone size: NA; CDR3 DNA: TGCGCCAGCAGCTTTTGGGGGAGTGAAAACATTCAGTACTTC; CDR3 protein: CASSFWGSENIQYF
J gene: TRBJ2-3; V gene: TRBV5-4; CDR3 length: 13; D gene: TRBD2; clone size: many; CDR3 DNA: TGTGCCAGCAGCCTAGCGGAGTCGGATACGCAGTATTTT; CDR3 protein: CASSLAESDTQYF
J gene: TRBJ2-1; V gene: TRBV29-1; CDR3 length: 12; D gene: NA; clone size: NA; CDR3 DNA: TGCAGCGTTGAAGGACTAAACAATGAGCAGTTCTTC; CDR3 protein: CSVEGLNNEQFF
J gene: TRBJ1-1; V gene: TRBV19; CDR3 length: 15; D gene: NA; clone size: NA; CDR3 DNA: TGTGCCAGTAGTATTATCCCAGGGGTGAACACTGAAGCTTTCTTT; CDR3 protein: CASSIIPGVNTEAFF
J gene: TRBJ2-1; V gene: TRBV5-6; CDR3 length: 15; D gene: NA; clone size: NA; CDR3 DNA: TGTGCCAGCAGCTCGGGGGTGGGGCCGTTCGATGAGCAGTTCTTC; CDR3 protein: CASSSGVGPFDEQFF
J gene: TRBJ2-2; V gene: TRBV6-5; CDR3 length: 12; D gene: NA; clone size: NA; CDR3 DNA: TGTGCCAGCAACCAAGCCAGCGGGGAGCTGTTTTTT; CDR3 protein: CASNQASGELFF
J gene: TRBJ2-1; V gene: TRBV6-5; CDR3 length: 14; D gene: NA; clone size: NA; CDR3 DNA: TGTGCCAGCAGTTACTTTCGGTCCTACAATGAGCAGTTCTTC; CDR3 protein: CASSYFRSYNEQFF
J gene: TRBJ2-7; V gene: TRBV29-1; CDR3 length: 11; D gene: NA; clone size: NA; CDR3 DNA: TGCAGCGTCGGACCTGCTTACGAGCAGTACTTC; CDR3 protein: CSVGPAYEQYF
J gene: TRBJ1-1; V gene: TRBV19; CDR3 length: 13; D gene: TRBD1; clone size: NA; CDR3 DNA: TGTGCCAGTAGGGGGACAGGGGTAGACGCAGCTTTCTTT; CDR3 protein: CASRGTGVDAAFF
J gene: TRBJ2-7; V gene: TRBV2; CDR3 length: 14; D gene: TRBD1; clone size: NA; CDR3 DNA: TGTGCCAGCATCCGGGACAGGAGCACCTACGAGCAGTACTTC; CDR3 protein: CASIRDRSTYEQYF
J gene: TRBJ2-5; V gene: TRBV30; CDR3 length: 14; D gene: NA; clone size: NA; CDR3 DNA: TGTGCCTGGAGAGGGGGGGCATCTTGGGAGACCCAGTACTTC; CDR3 protein: CAWRGGASWETQYF
J gene: TRBJ2-7; V gene: TRBV27; CDR3 length: 13; D gene: NA; clone size: NA; CDR3 DNA: TGTGCCAGCAGTCCGGACTTCTCCTACGAGCAGTACTTC; CDR3 protein: CASSPDFSYEQYF
J gene: TRBJ1-5; V gene: TRBV30; CDR3 length: 15; D gene: NA; clone size: NA; CDR3 DNA: TGTGCCTGGAGTCTGGGGGGTTATAGCAATCAGCCCCAGCATTTT; CDR3 protein: CAWSLGGYSNQPQHF
J gene: TRBJ2-5; V gene: TRBV19; CDR3 length: 14; D gene: TRBD1; clone size: NA; CDR3 DNA: TGTGCCAGTAGTATCCAGGGGGCCTGGGAGACCCAGTACTTC; CDR3 protein: CASSIQGAWETQYF
J gene: TRBJ1-1; V gene: TRBV25-1; CDR3 length: 14; D gene: NA; clone size: NA; CDR3 DNA: TGTGCCAGCAGTGAAAAGGGGCCCGTCACTGAAGCTTTCTTT; CDR3 protein: CASSEKGPVTEAFF
J gene: TRBJ2-7; V gene: TRBV6-5; CDR3 length: 15; D gene: TRBD2; clone size: NA; CDR3 DNA: TGTGCCAGCAGTTACGGGACGGGGGGCTCCTACGAGCAGTACTTC; CDR3 protein: CASSYGTGGSYEQYF
J gene: TRBJ2-1; V gene: TRBV7-9; CDR3 length: 12; D gene: NA; clone size: NA; CDR3 DNA: TGTGCCAGCAGCTTTCCGGTGAATGAGCAGTTCTTC; CDR3 protein: CASSFPVNEQFF
J gene: TRBJ2-1; V gene: TRBV10-3; CDR3 length: 15; D gene: TRBD2; clone size: NA; CDR3 DNA: TGTGCCATCAGCGCAGGGACTAGCGGGAGCGATGAGCAGTTCTTC; CDR3 protein: CAISAGTSGSDEQFF
J gene: TRBJ2-1; V gene: TRBV6-5; CDR3 length: 12; D gene: NA; clone size: NA; CDR3 DNA: TGTGCCAGCAGTTACTCAACCAATGAGCAGTTCTTC; CDR3 protein: CASSYSTNEQFF
J gene: TRBJ2-1; V gene: TRBV4-1; CDR3 length: 16; D gene: TRBD2; clone size: NA; CDR3 DNA: TGCGCCAGCAGCCAAGTCCCTAGCGGGAGACGAAATGAGCAGTTCTTC; CDR3 protein: CASSQVPSGRRNEQFF
J gene: TRBJ2-3; V gene: TRBV7-3; CDR3 length: 14; D gene: NA; clone size: NA; CDR3 DNA: TGTGCCAGCAGCTTCGTAGGGGCCGGGGATACGCAGTATTTT; CDR3 protein: CASSFVGAGDTQYF
J gene: TRBJ2-5; V gene: TRBV5-1; CDR3 length: 15; D gene: TRBD2; clone size: NA; CDR3 DNA: TGCGCCAGCAGCCCCCATATAGCGGGGTTAGAGACCCAGTACTTC; CDR3 protein: CASSPHIAGLETQYF
J gene: TRBJ2-3; V gene: TRBV4-1; CDR3 length: 15; D gene: NA; clone size: NA; CDR3 DNA: TGCGCCAGCAGCCAAGGGGGAAGGGGCTCGGATACGCAGTATTTT; CDR3 protein: CASSQGGRGSDTQYF
J gene: TRBJ2-7; V gene: TRBV5-6; CDR3 length: 16; D gene: TRBD2; clone size: NA; CDR3 DNA: TGTGCCAGCAGCTTTCTGGCGGGAGGTGATACTTACGAGCAGTACTTC; CDR3 protein: CASSFLAGGDTYEQYF
J gene: TRBJ2-2; V gene: TRBV7-9; CDR3 length: 13; D gene: NA; clone size: few; CDR3 DNA: TGTGCCAGCAGCTTACCGAACACCGGGGAGCTGTTTTTT; CDR3 protein: CASSLPNTGELFF